The T cell receptor beta chain described here comes from a study of human T cells and chemical hapten exposure. Each CDR3 protein is one row after TCRdb ran MiXCR on the RACE reads. The sample records tens of thousands of distinct CDR3 sequences, roughly 11% being singletons. The CDR3 is made up of 16 amino acids. Trimming cost V 3 bases and J 7 bases; bases outside gene matches: 8. Germline lookup yields CDR1 MNHEY and CDR2 SVGAGI. Time point: patch test 1, 2 weeks after DPC sensitization. Treatment in this sample: therapeutic diphenylcyclopropenone sensitization with weekly scalp DPC. Unfractionated whole blood was the source from which total RNA was extracted.

This specimen consisted of whole blood, obtained in connection with sensitization to the hapten diphenylcyclopropenone (DPC). The genes are TRBV6-5 and TRBJ2-3; 12 nucleotides agree with TRBD2. The source of this sequence is a woman aged 40 to 50 with alopecia areata. Some clones in this sample may be carry-over from other donors' samples. The CDR3 loop reads CASSYGLAGGPYTQYF. CDR3 sequence (DNA): TGTGCCAGCAGTTATGGGCTAGCGGGGGGGCCTTATACGCAGTATTTT.